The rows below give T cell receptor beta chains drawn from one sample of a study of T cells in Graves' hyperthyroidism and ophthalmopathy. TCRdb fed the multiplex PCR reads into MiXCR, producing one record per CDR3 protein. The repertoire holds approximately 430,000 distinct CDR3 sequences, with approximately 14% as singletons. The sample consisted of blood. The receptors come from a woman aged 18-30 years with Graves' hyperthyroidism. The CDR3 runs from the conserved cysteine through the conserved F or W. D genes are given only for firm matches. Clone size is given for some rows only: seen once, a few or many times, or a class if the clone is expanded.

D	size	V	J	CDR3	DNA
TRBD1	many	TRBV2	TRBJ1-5	CAIGQGGYQPQHF	TGTGCCATAGGACAGGGGGGCTATCAGCCCCAGCATTTT
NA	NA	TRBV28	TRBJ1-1	CASSFYLELSRGSTEAFF	TGTGCCAGCAGTTTCTACTTAGAACTCTCCCGTGGGAGCACTGAAGCTTTCTTT
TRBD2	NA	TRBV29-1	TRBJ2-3	CSVPTSGRVSTDTQYF	TGCAGCGTGCCGACTAGCGGGAGAGTAAGCACAGATACGCAGTATTTT
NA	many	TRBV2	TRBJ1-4	CASSPGGQGYEKLFF	TGTGCCAGCAGCCCGGGAGGTCAGGGATACGAAAAACTGTTTTTT
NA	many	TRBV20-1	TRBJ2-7	CSARVQGRDEQYF	TGCAGTGCTAGGGTACAGGGAAGGGACGAGCAGTACTTC
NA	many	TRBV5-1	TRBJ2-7	CASSPRVGGPSYEQYF	TGCGCCAGCAGCCCTCGGGTGGGGGGCCCTTCCTACGAGCAGTACTTC
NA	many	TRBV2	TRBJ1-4	CASSLQGVLGEKLFF	TGTGCCAGCAGCCTACAGGGTGTCTTGGGGGAAAAACTGTTTTTT
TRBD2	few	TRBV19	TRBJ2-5	CASSYSGRTQYF	TGTGCCAGTAGTTATAGCGGGAGGACCCAGTACTTC
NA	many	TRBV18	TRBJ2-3	CASSPLVADTQYF	TGTGCCAGCTCACCATTAGTCGCAGATACGCAGTATTTT
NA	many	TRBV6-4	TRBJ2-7	CASSEGGSYEQYF	TGTGCCAGCAGTGAGGGAGGCAGCTACGAGCAGTACTTC
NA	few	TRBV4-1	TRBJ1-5	CASSPSILRDNNQPQHF	TGCGCCAGCAGCCCCTCTATTCTACGGGATAACAATCAGCCCCAGCATTTT
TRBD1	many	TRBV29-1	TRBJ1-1	CSGAGQGGPEAFF	TGCAGCGGCGCGGGACAGGGCGGACCTGAAGCTTTCTTT
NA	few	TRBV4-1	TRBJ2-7	CASSQEGGVLYEQYF	TGCGCCAGCAGCCAAGAAGGGGGGGTCCTCTACGAGCAGTACTTC
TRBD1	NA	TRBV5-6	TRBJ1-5	CASSLYRGGGNQPQHF	TGTGCCAGCAGCTTATACAGGGGAGGGGGCAATCAGCCCCAGCATTTT
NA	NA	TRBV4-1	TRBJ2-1	CASSQVSESPYNEQFF	TGCGCCAGCAGCCAAGTTAGCGAATCTCCCTACAATGAGCAGTTCTTC
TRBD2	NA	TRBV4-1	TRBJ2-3	CASSTRLASDFTQYF	TGCGCCAGCAGCACCCGACTAGCGTCGGATTTTACGCAGTATTTT
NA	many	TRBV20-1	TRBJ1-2	CSAGHDYGYTF	TGCAGTGCAGGCCATGACTATGGCTACACCTTC
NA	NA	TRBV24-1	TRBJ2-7	CATSYEQYF	TGTGCCACCAGTTACGAGCAGTACTTC
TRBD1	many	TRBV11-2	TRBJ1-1	CASSPRQGENTEAFF	TGTGCCAGCAGCCCCCGACAGGGTGAAAACACTGAAGCTTTCTTT
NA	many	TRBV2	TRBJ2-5	CASSDPRGTQYF	TGTGCCAGCAGTGATCCGAGGGGGACCCAGTACTTC
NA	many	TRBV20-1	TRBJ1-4	CSARGGTANEKLFF	TGCAGTGCTAGGGGGGGGACGGCTAATGAAAAACTGTTTTTT
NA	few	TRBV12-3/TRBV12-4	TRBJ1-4	CASSLAGTQEKLFF	TGTGCCAGCAGCCTCGCCGGGACCCAAGAAAAACTGTTTTTT
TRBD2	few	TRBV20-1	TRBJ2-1	CSARRGRGGLDEQFF	TGCAGTGCAAGAAGGGGCCGGGGGGGCCTCGATGAGCAGTTCTTC
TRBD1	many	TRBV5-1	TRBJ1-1	CASSLTGTGVNTEAFF	TGCGCCAGCAGCTTAACCGGGACAGGGGTGAACACTGAAGCTTTCTTT
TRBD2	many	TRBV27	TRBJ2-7	CASSLAGGETYEQYF	TGTGCCAGCAGTCTAGCGGGAGGAGAGACCTACGAGCAGTACTTC
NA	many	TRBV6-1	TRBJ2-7	CASGRGYYEQYF	TGTGCCAGCGGTCGGGGATATTACGAGCAGTACTTC
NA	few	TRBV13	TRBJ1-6	CARRDSPLHF	TGTGCCCGCCGGGATTCACCCCTCCACTTT